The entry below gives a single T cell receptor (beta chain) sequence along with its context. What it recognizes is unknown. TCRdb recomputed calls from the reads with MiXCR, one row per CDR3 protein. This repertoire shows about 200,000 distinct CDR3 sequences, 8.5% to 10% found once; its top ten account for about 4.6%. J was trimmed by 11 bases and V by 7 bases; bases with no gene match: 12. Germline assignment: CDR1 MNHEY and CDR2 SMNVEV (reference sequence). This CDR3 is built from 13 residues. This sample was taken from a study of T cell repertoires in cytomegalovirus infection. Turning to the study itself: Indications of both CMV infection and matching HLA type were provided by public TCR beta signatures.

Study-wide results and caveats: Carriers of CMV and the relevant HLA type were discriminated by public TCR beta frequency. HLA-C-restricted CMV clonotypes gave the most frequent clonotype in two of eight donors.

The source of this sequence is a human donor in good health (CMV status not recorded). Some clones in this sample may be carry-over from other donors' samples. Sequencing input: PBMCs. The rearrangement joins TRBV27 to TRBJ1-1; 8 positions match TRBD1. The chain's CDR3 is CASTPGTGRRAFF. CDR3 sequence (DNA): TGTGCCAGCACCCCAGGGACAGGTCGTCGGGCTTTCTTT.